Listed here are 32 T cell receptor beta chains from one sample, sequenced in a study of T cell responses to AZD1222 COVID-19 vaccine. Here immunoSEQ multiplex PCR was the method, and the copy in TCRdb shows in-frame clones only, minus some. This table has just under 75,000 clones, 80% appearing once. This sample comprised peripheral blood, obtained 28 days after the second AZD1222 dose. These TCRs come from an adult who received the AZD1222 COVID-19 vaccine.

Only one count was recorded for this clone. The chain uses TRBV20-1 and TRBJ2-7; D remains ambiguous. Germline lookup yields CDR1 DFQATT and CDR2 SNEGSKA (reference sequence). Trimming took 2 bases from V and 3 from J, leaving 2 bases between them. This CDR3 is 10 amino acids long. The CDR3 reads CSARYYEQYF. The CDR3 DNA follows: TGCAGTGCTAGATACTACGAGCAGTACTTC.

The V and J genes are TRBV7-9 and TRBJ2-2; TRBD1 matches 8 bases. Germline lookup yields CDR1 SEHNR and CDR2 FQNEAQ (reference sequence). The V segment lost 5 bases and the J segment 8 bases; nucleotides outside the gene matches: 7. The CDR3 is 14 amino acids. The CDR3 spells CASSPGQVTGELFF. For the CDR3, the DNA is TGTGCCAGCAGCCCGGGACAGGTTACAGGGGAGCTGTTTTTT.

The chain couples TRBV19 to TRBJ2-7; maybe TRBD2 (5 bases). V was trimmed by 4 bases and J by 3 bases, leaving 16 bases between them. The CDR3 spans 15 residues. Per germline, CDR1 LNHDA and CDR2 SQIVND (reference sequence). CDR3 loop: CASSTDREGYYEQYF. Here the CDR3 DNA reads TGTGCCAGTAGTACCGACCGAGAGGGTTACTACGAGCAGTACTTC. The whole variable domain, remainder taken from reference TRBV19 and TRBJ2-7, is DGGITQSPKYLFRKEGQNVTLSCEQNLNHDAMYWYRQDPGQGLRLIYYSQIVNDFQKGDIAEGYSVSREKKESFPLTVTSAQKNPTAFYLCASSTDREGYYEQYFGPGTRLTVT.

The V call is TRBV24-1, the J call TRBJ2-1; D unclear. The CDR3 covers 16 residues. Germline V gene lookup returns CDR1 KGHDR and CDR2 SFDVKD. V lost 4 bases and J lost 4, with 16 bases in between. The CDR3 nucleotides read TGTGCCACCAGTGAGGCCAGTGAGACCGGGTACAATGAGCAGTTCTTC. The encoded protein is CATSEASETGYNEQFF.

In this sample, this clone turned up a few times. Here the CDR3 DNA reads TGTGCCAGCAGTTTCCCTCAAGCGGGGAGCTCCTACAATGAGCAGTTCTTC. As protein: CASSFPQAGSSYNEQFF. The rearrangement joins TRBV27 to TRBJ2-1, with TRBD2 matching 7 bases. The CDR3 loop spans 17 amino acids. J was trimmed by 0 bases and V by 3 bases; bases with no gene match: 8. The germline CDR1 and CDR2 sequences are MNHEY and SMNVEV (reference sequence).

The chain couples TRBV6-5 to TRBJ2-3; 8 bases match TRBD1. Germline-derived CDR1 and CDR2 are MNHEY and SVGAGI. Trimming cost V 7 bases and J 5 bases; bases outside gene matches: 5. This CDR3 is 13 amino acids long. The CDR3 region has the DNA TGTGCCAGCAAAAGACAGGGGCAAGATACGCAGTATTTT. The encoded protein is CASKRQGQDTQYF.

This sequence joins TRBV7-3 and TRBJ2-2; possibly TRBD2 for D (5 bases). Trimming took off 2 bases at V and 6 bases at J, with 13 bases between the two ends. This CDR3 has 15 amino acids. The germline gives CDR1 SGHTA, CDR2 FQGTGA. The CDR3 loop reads CASSLDYNPSGELFF. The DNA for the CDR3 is TGTGCCAGCAGCTTAGACTATAACCCTTCCGGGGAGCTGTTTTTT.

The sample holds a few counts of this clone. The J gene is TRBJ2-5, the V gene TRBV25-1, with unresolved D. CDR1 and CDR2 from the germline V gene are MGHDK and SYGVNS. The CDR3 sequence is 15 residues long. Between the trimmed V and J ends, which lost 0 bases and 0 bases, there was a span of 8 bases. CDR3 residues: CASSEYTAYQETQYF. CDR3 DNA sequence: TGTGCCAGCAGTGAATACACAGCGTACCAAGAGACCCAGTACTTC.

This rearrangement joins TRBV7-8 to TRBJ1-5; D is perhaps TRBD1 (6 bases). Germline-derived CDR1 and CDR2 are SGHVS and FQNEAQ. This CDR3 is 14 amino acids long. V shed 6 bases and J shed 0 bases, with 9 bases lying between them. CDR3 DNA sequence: TGTGCCAGCAGTGGACAGTATAGCAATCAGCCCCAGCATTTT. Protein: CASSGQYSNQPQHF.

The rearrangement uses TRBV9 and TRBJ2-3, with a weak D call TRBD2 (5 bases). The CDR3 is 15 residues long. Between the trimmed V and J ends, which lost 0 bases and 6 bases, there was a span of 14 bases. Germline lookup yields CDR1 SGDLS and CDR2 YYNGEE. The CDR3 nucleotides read TGTGCCAGCAGCGTAGCGGGATCCCCGGGGGATACGCAGTATTTT. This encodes CASSVAGSPGDTQYF.

CDR3 region: CASSTGQGWQNIQYF. The CDR3 region has the DNA TGCGCCAGCAGCACGGGACAGGGATGGCAAAACATTCAGTACTTC. The chain combines TRBV5-1 with TRBJ2-4; the match to TRBD1 covers 9 bases. From germline, CDR1 is SGHRS and CDR2 YFSETQ. V was pared by 4 bases and J by 5 bases, with 7 bases of the junction left unmatched. CDR3 length equals 15 residues.

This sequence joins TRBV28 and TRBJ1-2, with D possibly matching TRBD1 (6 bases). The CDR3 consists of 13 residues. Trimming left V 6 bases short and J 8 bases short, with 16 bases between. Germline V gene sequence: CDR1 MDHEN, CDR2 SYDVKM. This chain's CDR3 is CASRPTGTLGYTF. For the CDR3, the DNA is TGTGCCAGCAGACCCACAGGGACGCTGGGCTACACCTTC.

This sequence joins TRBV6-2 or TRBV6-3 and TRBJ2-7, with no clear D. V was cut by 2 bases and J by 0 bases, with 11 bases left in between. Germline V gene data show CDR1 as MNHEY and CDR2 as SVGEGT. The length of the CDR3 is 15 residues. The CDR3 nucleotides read TGTGCCAGCAGTTACCCCCAGCCGAGCTCCTACGAGCAGTACTTC. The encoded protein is CASSYPQPSSYEQYF.

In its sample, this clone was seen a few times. In DNA, the CDR3 is TGTGCCAGCAGCTTTGGTGCAGATACGCAGTATTTT. Amino acid sequence: CASSFGADTQYF. The chain combines TRBV5-4 with TRBJ2-3; no reliable D call. The CDR3 extends over 12 amino acids. The V gene's germline CDR1 is SGHNT and CDR2 YYREEE (reference sequence). With 2 bases removed from V and 4 bases from J, the gap between germline ends came to 5 bases.

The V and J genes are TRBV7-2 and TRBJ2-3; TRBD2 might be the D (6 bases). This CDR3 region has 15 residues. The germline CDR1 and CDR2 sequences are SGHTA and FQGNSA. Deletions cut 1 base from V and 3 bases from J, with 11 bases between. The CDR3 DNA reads TGTGCCAGCAGCTTAGATGGGGGGAGGACAGATACGCAGTATTTT. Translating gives CASSLDGGRTDTQYF.

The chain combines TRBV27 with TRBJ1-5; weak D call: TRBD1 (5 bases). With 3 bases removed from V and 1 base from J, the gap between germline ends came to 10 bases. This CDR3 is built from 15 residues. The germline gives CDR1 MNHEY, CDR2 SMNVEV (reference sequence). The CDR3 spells CASSFWGDSNQPQHF. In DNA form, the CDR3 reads TGTGCCAGCAGTTTTTGGGGGGACAGCAATCAGCCCCAGCATTTT.

CDR3 DNA sequence: TGTGCCACCCACCCAGGGGGCCGTCTCATGAACACTGAAGCTTTCTTT. This encodes CATHPGGRLMNTEAFF. This chain links TRBV18 with TRBJ1-1, with 8 bases aligning to TRBD1. Germline-derived CDR1 and CDR2 are KGHSH and LQKENI. The J segment lost 0 bases and the V segment lost 10 bases, leaving 13 bases of the junction unmatched. This CDR3 is built from 16 residues.

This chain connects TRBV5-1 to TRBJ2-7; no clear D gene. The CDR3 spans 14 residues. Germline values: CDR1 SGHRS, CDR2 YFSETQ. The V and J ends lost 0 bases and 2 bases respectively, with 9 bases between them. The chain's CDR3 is CASSLGQKTYEQYF. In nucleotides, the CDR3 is TGCGCCAGCAGCTTGGGACAAAAAACCTACGAGCAGTACTTC. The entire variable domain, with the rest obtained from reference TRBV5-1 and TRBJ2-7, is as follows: KAGVTQTPRYLIKTRGQQVTLSCSPISGHRSVSWYQQTPGQGLQFLFEYFSETQRNKGNFPGRFSGRQFSNSRSEMNVSTLELGDSALYLCASSLGQKTYEQYFGPGTRLTVT.

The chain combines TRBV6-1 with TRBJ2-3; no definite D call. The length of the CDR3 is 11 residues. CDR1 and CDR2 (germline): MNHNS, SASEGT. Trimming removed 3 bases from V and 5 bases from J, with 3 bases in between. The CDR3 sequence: CASSDRDTQYF. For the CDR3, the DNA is TGTGCCAGCAGTGATAGAGATACGCAGTATTTT.

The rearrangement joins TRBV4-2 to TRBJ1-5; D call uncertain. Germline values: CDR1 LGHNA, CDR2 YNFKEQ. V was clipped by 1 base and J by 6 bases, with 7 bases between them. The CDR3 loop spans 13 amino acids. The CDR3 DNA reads TGTGCCAGCAGCCAAGGACGTTCTCAGCCCCAGCATTTT. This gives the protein CASSQGRSQPQHF.

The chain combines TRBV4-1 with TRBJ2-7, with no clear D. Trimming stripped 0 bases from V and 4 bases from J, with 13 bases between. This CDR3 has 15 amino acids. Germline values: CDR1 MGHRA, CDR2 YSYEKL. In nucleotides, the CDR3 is TGCGCCAGCAGCCAAGATACCCGACGGAAATACGAGCAGTACTTC. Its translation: CASSQDTRRKYEQYF.

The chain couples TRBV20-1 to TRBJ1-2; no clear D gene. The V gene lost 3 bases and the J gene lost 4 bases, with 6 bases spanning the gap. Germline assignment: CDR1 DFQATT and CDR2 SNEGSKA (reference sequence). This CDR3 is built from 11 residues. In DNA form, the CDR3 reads TGCAGTGCTAGTAACGGCTATGGCTACACCTTC. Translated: CSASNGYGYTF.

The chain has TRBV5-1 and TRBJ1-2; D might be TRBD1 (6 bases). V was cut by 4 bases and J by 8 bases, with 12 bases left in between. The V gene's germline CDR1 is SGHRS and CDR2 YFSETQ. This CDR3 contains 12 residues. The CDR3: CASSVQGGGYTF. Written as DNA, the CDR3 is TGCGCCAGCAGCGTACAGGGAGGAGGCTACACCTTC.

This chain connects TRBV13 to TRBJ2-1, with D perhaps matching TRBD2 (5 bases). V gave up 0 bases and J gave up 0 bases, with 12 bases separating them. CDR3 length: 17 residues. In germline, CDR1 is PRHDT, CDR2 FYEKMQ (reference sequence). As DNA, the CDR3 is TGTGCCAGCAGCTTAGGAGGAGGTCGGCGCTCCTACAATGAGCAGTTCTTC. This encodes CASSLGGGRRSYNEQFF. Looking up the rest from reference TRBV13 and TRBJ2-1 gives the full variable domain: AAGVIQSPRHLIKEKRETATLKCYPIPRHDTVYWYQQGPGQDPQFLISFYEKMQSDKGSIPDRFSAQQFSDYHSELNMSSLELGDSALYFCASSLGGGRRSYNEQFFGPGTRLTVL.

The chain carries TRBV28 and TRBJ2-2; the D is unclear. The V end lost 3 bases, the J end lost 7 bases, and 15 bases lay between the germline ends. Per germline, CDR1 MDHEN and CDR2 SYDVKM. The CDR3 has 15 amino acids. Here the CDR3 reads CASSFLEVVGGELFF. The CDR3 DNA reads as TGTGCCAGCAGTTTTTTAGAGGTTGTGGGCGGGGAGCTGTTTTTT.

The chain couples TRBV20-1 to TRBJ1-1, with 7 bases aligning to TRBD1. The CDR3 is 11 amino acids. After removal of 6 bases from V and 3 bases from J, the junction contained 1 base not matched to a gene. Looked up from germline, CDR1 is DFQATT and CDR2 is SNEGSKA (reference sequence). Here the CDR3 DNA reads TGCAGTGCGGGGACAGACACTGAAGCTTTCTTT. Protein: CSAGTDTEAFF.

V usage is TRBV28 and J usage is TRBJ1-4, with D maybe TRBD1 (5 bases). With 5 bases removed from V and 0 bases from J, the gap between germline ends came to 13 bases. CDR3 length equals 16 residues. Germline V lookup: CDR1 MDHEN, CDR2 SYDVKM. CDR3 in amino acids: CASSRQLTATNEKLFF. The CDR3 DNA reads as TGTGCCAGCAGTAGACAGCTAACAGCAACTAATGAAAAACTGTTTTTT.

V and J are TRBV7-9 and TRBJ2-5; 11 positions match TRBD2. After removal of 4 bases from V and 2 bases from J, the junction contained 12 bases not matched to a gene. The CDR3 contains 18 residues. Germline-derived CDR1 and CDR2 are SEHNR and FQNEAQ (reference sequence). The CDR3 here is CASSSTGVAGGRQETQYF. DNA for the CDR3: TGTGCCAGCAGCTCGACGGGAGTAGCGGGAGGGCGGCAAGAGACCCAGTACTTC.

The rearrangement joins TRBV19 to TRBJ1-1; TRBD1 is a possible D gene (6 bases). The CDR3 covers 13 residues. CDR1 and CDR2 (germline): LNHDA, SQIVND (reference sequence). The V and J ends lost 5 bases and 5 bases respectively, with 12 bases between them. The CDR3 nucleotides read TGTGCCAGTAGTTTCGCGGACAGTACTGAAGCTTTCTTT. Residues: CASSFADSTEAFF.

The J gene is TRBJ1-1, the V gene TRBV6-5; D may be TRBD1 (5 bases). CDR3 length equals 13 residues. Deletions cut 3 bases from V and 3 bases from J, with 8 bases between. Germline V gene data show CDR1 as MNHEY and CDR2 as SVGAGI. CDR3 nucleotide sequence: TGTGCCAGCAGTTATCTAGGGGACACTGAAGCTTTCTTT. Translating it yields CASSYLGDTEAFF.

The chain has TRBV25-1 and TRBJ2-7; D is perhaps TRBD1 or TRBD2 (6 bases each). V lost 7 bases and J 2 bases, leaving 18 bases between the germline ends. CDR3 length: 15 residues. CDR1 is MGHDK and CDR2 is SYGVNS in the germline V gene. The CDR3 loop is CASMGGRSDTYEQYF. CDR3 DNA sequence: TGTGCCAGCATGGGGGGCAGGAGTGATACCTACGAGCAGTACTTC.

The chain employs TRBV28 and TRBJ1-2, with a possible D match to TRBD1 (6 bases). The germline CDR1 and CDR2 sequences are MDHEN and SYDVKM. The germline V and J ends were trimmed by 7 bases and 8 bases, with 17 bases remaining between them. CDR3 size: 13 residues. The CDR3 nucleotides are TGTGCCAGCATCCCAACAGGGTGGGGAGGCTACACCTTC. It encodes CASIPTGWGGYTF.